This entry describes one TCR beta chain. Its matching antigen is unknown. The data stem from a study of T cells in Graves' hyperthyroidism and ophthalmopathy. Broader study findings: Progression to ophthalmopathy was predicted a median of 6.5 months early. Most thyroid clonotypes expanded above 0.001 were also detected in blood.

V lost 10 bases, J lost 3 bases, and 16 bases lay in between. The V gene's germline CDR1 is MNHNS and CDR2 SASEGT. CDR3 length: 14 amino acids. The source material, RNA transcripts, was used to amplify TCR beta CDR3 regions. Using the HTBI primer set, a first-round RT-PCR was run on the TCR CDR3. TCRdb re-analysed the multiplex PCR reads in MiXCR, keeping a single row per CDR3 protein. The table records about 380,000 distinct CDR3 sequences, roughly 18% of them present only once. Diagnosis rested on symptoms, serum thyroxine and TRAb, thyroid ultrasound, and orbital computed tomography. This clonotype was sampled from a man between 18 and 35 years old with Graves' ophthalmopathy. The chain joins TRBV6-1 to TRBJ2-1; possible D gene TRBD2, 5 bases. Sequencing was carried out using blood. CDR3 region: CAIGRDDNYNEQFF. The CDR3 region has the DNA TGTGCCATCGGACGGGATGACAACTACAATGAGCAGTTCTTC.